This paragraph reports one TCR beta chain. The clone's antigen remains unknown. The input lacks base qualities; no much larger clone sits a single base away. CDR1 is given as LGHNA and CDR2 as YSLEER, both from the germline V gene. V is shortened by 4 bases, J by 6 bases, and the region joining them spans 13 bases. The CDR3 spans 14 residues, from the cysteine through the phenylalanine. Only the CDR3 portion is preserved as DNA: 42 bases, with reading frame beginning at the first base. Receptor libraries were prepared by the immunoSEQ multiplex PCR assay. For the multiplex PCR, a mixture combining 60 forward primers for TCR Vbeta segments and 13 reverse primers for TCR Jbeta segments was used. The CDR3 region of rearranged TCR beta genes was amplified from genomic DNA with a multiplex PCR assay. On the Illumina HiSeq System, the amplified TCR beta libraries were sequenced as 87-base-pair reads. The study's own analysis went as follows. A later analysis counted about 80 million unique TCR beta chains across the 550 to 800 repertoires, and some 12 million of these chains were shared by at least two donors. Raw reads were error-corrected and collapsed into unique sequences by a nearest-neighbor algorithm in which closely related sequences were merged to remove PCR and sequencing errors. To assign V, D and J gene segments, CDR3 sequences were aligned to IMGT reference sequences. For a sequence to be retained, a match of at least six nucleotides to both a V gene segment and a J gene segment was required. Rearrangements were classified as productive when the CDR3 lacked stop codons and remained in frame with V and J, and all other rearrangements were classified as non-productive. CDR3 was defined by IMGT convention, running from the second conserved V-encoded cysteine to the conserved J-encoded phenylalanine. The earlier analysis of 587 of the donors excluded sequences that lacked an unambiguous match to a single V gene segment. In an earlier analysis of approximately 590 of the donors, V segments were called functional above 56.7% productive rearrangements and were called segregating when the between-donor standard deviation exceeded 5%. A statistical classification framework was built to diagnose cytomegalovirus status from the catalog of TCR beta chain sequences. In a later analysis, TCR nucleotide sequences were compared against IMGT/GENE-DB human TR gene sequences so that V and J genes could be assigned. Using the TCRdist pipeline, a later analysis assigned CDR3 sequences along with most-parsimonious VDJ recombination scenarios. In a later analysis, every TCR beta chain was defined by the combination of its CDR3 amino acid sequence and its V-gene family, and reads without a unique V-gene family were dropped. In a later analysis, nearly 600 highly shared, low-generation-probability nucleotide sequences were removed to address suspected cross-contamination and a sequencing artifact. In a later analysis, a clonal expansion index was calculated for each public chain from normalized within-repertoire ranks of inferred template counts. A later analysis computed generation probabilities with a VDJ recombination model fitted to out-of-frame rearrangements, and checked the results against IGoR. In a later analysis, hypergeometric tests were used to score TCR-TCR, TCR-HLA and TCR-CMV co-occurrence, with a repertoire-size bias correction applied to TCR pairs. In a later analysis, false discovery rates were estimated by permuting HLA or CMV assignments 20 times. In a later analysis, co-occurring TCRs were grouped using DBSCAN, with TCRdist sequence similarity added in when clustering inside HLA-allele-positive subsets. Co-occurrence clustering excluded repertoires with fewer than 30,000 or more than 120,000 public chains, plus five with anomalous nucleotide sharing. The table was pulled from immuneACCESS by TCRdb, which kept in-frame rearrangements only. Such tables lose some clones; where checked, under half of the loss comes from unresolved V genes, and the rest has no known cause. The V and J calls and clone size were taken over from that table, and D and trimming were inferred from the DNA. The sample contains about 130,000 clones, around three quarters of them found a single time. The ten largest account for over 1.5% of the sample.

The cohort consisted of fewer than 700 healthy bone marrow donors. Cohort members were all nominally healthy when sampled, although unrecorded immune exposures were likely present. The donor tested CMV seronegative and was one of the 352 seronegative cohort members. A peripheral blood sample was collected from each donor, and TCR beta sequencing was performed on peripheral blood mononuclear cells. Genomic DNA was extracted from the blood cell samples with the Qiagen DNeasy Blood Extraction Kit. This sample was included in a study of cytomegalovirus exposure and HLA in healthy donors (dated by TCRdb to the late 2010s). Notes on the research overall: According to an earlier analysis of several hundred of the donors, about 179 million T cells yielded 117 million unique TCR beta sequences and approximately 300 Gb of sequence data. Around 320 gigabases of sequencing data and approximately 80 million unique TCR sequences were included in an early release covering about 620 HLA-typed donors. Among the roughly 400 genotyped donors, 75% to 90% belonged to the genetic ancestry cluster associated with self-reported Caucasian donors. The study was designed to test whether signatures of past pathogen exposure could be identified by cataloging public T cell receptors. The T cell repertoires of 666 subjects were profiled by immunosequencing and related to cytomegalovirus serostatus. In addition to the first cohort of roughly 700 subjects, a separate validation cohort of around 110 different subjects was used. To predict cytomegalovirus infection status, the study combined high-throughput TCR immunosequencing, statistical association of individual TCRs with disease status, and machine learning. A later analysis re-examined previously published TCR beta repertoires from more than 600 donors and added high-resolution HLA genotyping to investigate patterns of TCR occurrence. Rather than using new phenotypic data, the later analysis identified candidate immune exposures from TCR beta sequences and from how often those sequences occurred across donors. An earlier analysis of approximately 630 of the donors applied high-throughput TCR beta sequencing to assess whether each TCR beta V gene segment acted as functional or pseudogenic. Donor age, sex, ethnicity and CMV serostatus were collected together with the repertoire data. In a later genetic analysis, genome-wide SNP genotypes for about three fifths of the roughly 670 donors were used, and that subset was treated as a discovery cohort. All discovery cohort repertoires had been generated on a single sequencing platform. Both class I and class II loci were covered by HLA typing, at four-digit resolution. The number of donors typed differed by locus, with about 629-640 for A, B, C, DRB1 and DQB1, 522 for DQA1, over 600 for DPA1, and 400 to 490 for DPB1. About five DR-DQ haplotypes were treated as single units for association and clustering because of strong linkage in the cohort. Across around 400 genotyped donors of the cohort, an average of about 240,000 unique TCR beta nucleotide sequences per donor were sequenced, and around 20% of those sequences were non-productive.

Overall study outcomes, separate from this receptor: A total of some 180 TCR beta chains were listed by the study as associated with cytomegalovirus. According to a later analysis, TCR association rates differed among HLA loci, with DRB1 alleles showing the most associated TCRs and HLA-C alleles showing the fewest. A later genetic analysis reported fewer N-insertions in productive TCRs among donors in an Asian-associated ancestry cluster than the approximately 670-donor mean. Presence/absence analyses assumed roughly uniform sequencing depth across donors, an assumption that may not hold. About 17 rarely observed V segments, including chromosome 9 orphons, were excluded from the earlier analysis of several hundred of the donors because counts were too low. Specific HLA alleles were associated with 15,000 to 20,000 TCR beta sequences at a false discovery rate of 0.05 in a later analysis. In a later analysis, HLA-associated TCR beta chains showed more clonal expansion and lower generation probabilities than non-associated chains that were equally common. Several of the top co-occurrence clusters appeared to be linked to parvovirus B19, influenza, CMV and Epstein-Barr virus, according to a later analysis. For the cohort, immune exposure information was limited to CMV serostatus. The authors suggested that the approach could potentially be extended to other disease states and immunological phenotypes. A further reported finding was that TCR beta sequences accurately predicted the HLA-A and HLA-B alleles for most subjects in the first cohort. Across donors, most TCR sequences were observed very rarely, whereas some public TCRs were present in many individuals. A cluster of highly shared sequence variants was judged likely to represent a technical artifact of the sequencing pipeline. Linkage disequilibrium might explain the correlated functional status among segregating V segments, but an unknown experimental factor could not be ruled out. Assigning TCR associations to individual alleles was difficult when HLA alleles, especially DR and DQ, strongly co-occurred. Most CMV-associated TCR beta chains appeared to be HLA-restricted in a later analysis, and the HLA associations seemed to be driven largely by CMV exposure. The 87-base-pair reads could not distinguish some IMGT-functional V segments, including TRBV6-2 and TRBV6-3, so those segments were excluded. In an earlier analysis of several hundred of the donors, most TCR beta V segments were observed in productive rearrangements about 87% or about 30% of the time, broadly matching IMGT annotations. An association between a missense DCLRE1C variant and V-gene and J-gene trimming of TCR beta chains was found in a later genetic analysis and replicated in an independent cohort. The classifier was reported to diagnose cytomegalovirus status with high specificity and sensitivity in both the original and validation cohorts. Only TCR beta chains were sequenced in this cohort, and the absence of alpha or paired-chain data limited detectable features. Because HLA typing was missing for some donors at each locus, association tests included only the typed subset. A few of the identified cytomegalovirus-associated TCR beta chains were confirmed in vitro to be specific for cytomegalovirus antigens.

The sample comprised PBMCs. The receptor comes from a woman aged 45-65 years in good health and CMV-seronegative. The rearrangement combines TRBV4-3 with TRBJ1-3; the D gene identity is not certain. This receptor carries the CDR3 CASSPQAKPNTIYF. The DNA is TGCGCCAGCAGCCCGCAAGCCAAACCAAACACCATATATTTT.